These 27 T cell receptor beta chains were all obtained from the same sample, sequenced in a study of beta chain features in type 1 diabetes. Reverse transcription of all isolated RNA meant that expressed TCRB transcripts were sequenced. Sequencing was performed with immunoSEQ multiplex PCR; in TCRdb, only in-frame clones are kept and a portion is missing. The table shows some 900,000 clones, with roughly 15% occurring only once. Sequencing was carried out using naive CD4+ T cells from blood. The source of these receptors is a woman aged 18-29 years in good health.

This clone was detected a few times. The CDR3 protein is CSGTNRQGSDTQYF. The CDR3 bases are TGCAGCGGTACGAATAGACAGGGTTCGGATACGCAGTATTTT. J is TRBJ2-3 and V is TRBV29-1, with 7 bases lining up with TRBD1. The CDR3 is 14 residues long. The germline V gene encodes CDR1 SQVTM and CDR2 ANQGSEA. Germline trimming cut 7 bases from V and 6 bases from J; bases unmatched to any gene: 13.

J is TRBJ1-1 and V is TRBV12-2. TRBV12-2 constitutes a pseudogene. CDR3 length: 14 residues. CDR3 nucleotide sequence: TGTGCAAGTCGCACACAGGGAGGTCGCCCTGAAGCTTTCTTT. Translating gives CASRTQGGRPEAFF.

J is TRBJ1-1 and V is TRBV28, with D hard to call. Between the trimmed V and J ends, which lost 2 bases and 2 bases, there was a span of 12 bases. The CDR3 covers 15 residues. Germline V CDR1 and CDR2: MDHEN, SYDVKM. The CDR3 sequence is CASSLKGKGNTEAFF. The DNA for the CDR3 is TGTGCCAGCAGTTTAAAGGGAAAGGGAAACACTGAAGCTTTCTTT.

In this sample, this clone turned up a few times. The chain has TRBV9 and TRBJ2-3; no clear D. V gave up 1 base and J gave up 5 bases, with 11 bases separating them. The germline CDR1 and CDR2 sequences are SGDLS and YYNGEE. This CDR3 is built from 14 residues. The DNA of the CDR3 is TGTGCCAGCAGCGTAAGGGTGTCGGGAGATACGCAGTATTTT. Encoded protein: CASSVRVSGDTQYF.

This clone was found a few times. The gene calls are TRBV5-5 and TRBJ2-1; 8 nucleotides match TRBD1. V was pared by 4 bases and J by 7 bases, with 10 bases of the junction left unmatched. There are 15 residues in the CDR3. Germline loops: CDR1 SGHKS, CDR2 YYEKEE (reference sequence). CDR3 sequence reads: CASSHHTGGGNEQFF. CDR3 sequence (DNA): TGTGCCAGCAGCCACCATACAGGGGGTGGTAATGAGCAGTTCTTC.

The V and J genes are TRBV7-8 and TRBJ2-5; TRBD1 might be the D (5 bases). Trimming cost V 5 bases and J 5 bases, with 21 bases left between them. There are 16 residues in the CDR3. CDR1 and CDR2 from the germline V gene are SGHVS and FQNEAQ. The CDR3 region has the DNA TGTGCCAGCAGCGCTAAGAGGCTACAATACAGGGAGACCCAGTACTTC. Amino acid sequence: CASSAKRLQYRETQYF.

The rearrangement links TRBV18 to TRBJ2-6; D perhaps matches TRBD1 (6 bases). This CDR3 spans 16 amino acids. V gave up 4 bases and J gave up 1 base, with 11 bases separating them. Germline V gene data show CDR1 as KGHSH and CDR2 as LQKENI. This chain's CDR3 is CASSLGTPSGANVLTF. In DNA form, the CDR3 reads TGTGCCAGCTCACTCGGGACACCGTCTGGGGCCAACGTCCTGACTTTC.

This clone was counted a few times. The chain is built from TRBV4-3 and TRBJ2-5; D might be TRBD2 (5 bases). Trimming removed 3 bases at V and 4 bases at J, with 15 bases between. CDR1 is LGHNA, CDR2 YSLEER, per germline. This CDR3 has 15 residues. CDR3 residues: CASSQGIGGGETQYF. The CDR3 nucleotides read TGCGCCAGCAGCCAGGGGATTGGAGGTGGAGAGACCCAGTACTTC.

The J gene is TRBJ2-7, the V gene TRBV27, with no clear D. Germline CDR1 and CDR2: MNHEY and SMNVEV (reference sequence). CDR3 length: 15 residues. The ends were cut back, 3 bases at V and 4 bases at J, with 16 bases in the middle. In nucleotides, the CDR3 is TGTGCCAGCAGTTTTTGGAGAGTCAGTAAGTACGAGCAGTACTTC. This gives the protein CASSFWRVSKYEQYF.

The genes are TRBV11-2 and TRBJ2-5; 12 nucleotides line up with TRBD2. V trimming: 5 bases; J trimming: 7 bases; junction bases outside the gene matches: 11. The CDR3 has 16 amino acids. CDR1 is SGHAT and CDR2 is FQNNGV in the germline V gene. DNA of the CDR3: TGTGCCAGCAGCAAGGTACTAGCGGGAGGATCTGGGACCCAGTACTTC. Residues: CASSKVLAGGSGTQYF.

In this sample, this clone turned up a few times. The V call is TRBV7-6, the J call TRBJ2-1; 7 bases agree with TRBD2. The germline V gene encodes CDR1 SGHVS and CDR2 FNYEAQ. The CDR3 is 15 amino acids. Trimming cost V 2 bases and J 1 base; bases outside gene matches: 2. CDR3 amino acids: CASSLSGASYNEQFF. The CDR3 DNA is TGTGCCAGCAGCTTAAGCGGGGCATCCTACAATGAGCAGTTCTTC.

V and J are TRBV7-2 and TRBJ2-2; 10 nucleotides align to TRBD2. Germline CDR1 and CDR2: SGHTA and FQGNSA. The CDR3 contains 15 residues. V dropped 5 bases and J dropped 6; count of bases not matched to a gene: 6. The CDR3 DNA sequence: TGTGCCAGCAGCCCATCGAGCGGGAGGGCCGGGGAGCTGTTTTTT. Residues: CASSPSSGRAGELFF.

This rearrangement joins TRBV4-1 to TRBJ2-5; 15 bases map to TRBD2. From germline, CDR1 is MGHRA and CDR2 YSYEKL. Unmatched junction bases numbered 15, after V lost 6 bases and J lost 7 bases. The CDR3 spans 18 residues. The CDR3 protein is CASSARTSGRAGLWTQYF. Written as DNA, the CDR3 is TGCGCCAGCAGTGCAAGGACTAGCGGGAGGGCTGGATTGTGGACCCAGTACTTC.

This clone was detected a few times. This chain joins TRBV28 and TRBJ2-3, with D perhaps matching TRBD1 or TRBD2 (5 bases each). The CDR3 sequence is 14 residues long. Germline lookup yields CDR1 MDHEN and CDR2 SYDVKM. V was trimmed by 6 bases and J by 6 bases, leaving 16 bases between them. The CDR3 here is CASSDGGSLDTQYF. In nucleotides, the CDR3 is TGTGCCAGCAGCGATGGGGGATCTTTGGATACGCAGTATTTT.

This sequence joins TRBV7-8 and TRBJ1-5, with D possibly matching TRBD1 (5 bases). Trimming shortened V by 2 bases and J by 4 bases, and 18 bases separated the two germline ends. The CDR3 totals 17 residues. Per the germline V gene, CDR1 is SGHVS and CDR2 is FQNEAQ. This CDR3 is CASSLTPRHGGNQPQHF. The DNA of the CDR3 is TGTGCCAGCAGCTTAACCCCCCGGCACGGGGGGAATCAGCCCCAGCATTTT.

In DNA form, the CDR3 reads TGTGCCAGCAGTTACTCGACAGGGGGCACTGAAGCTTTCTTT. The encoded protein is CASSYSTGGTEAFF. The chain is built from TRBV6-5 and TRBJ1-1; TRBD1 agrees at 9 bases. V shed 0 bases, J shed 4 bases, and the junction held 0 bases outside the gene matches. Germline V gene data show CDR1 as MNHEY and CDR2 as SVGAGI. There are 14 residues in the CDR3.

The chain carries TRBV5-6 and TRBJ2-1, with 9 bases that match TRBD1. With V trimmed by 1 base and J by 2 bases, 4 bases remained unmatched. Per the germline V gene, CDR1 is SGHDT and CDR2 is YYEEEE. The length of the CDR3 is 16 residues. The CDR3 DNA reads TGTGCCAGCAGCTTGTTAGGGGACAGGGCCTACAATGAGCAGTTCTTC. Protein product: CASSLLGDRAYNEQFF.

V usage is TRBV6-5 and J usage is TRBJ2-7; 7 bases are a match to TRBD2. The CDR3 is made up of 16 amino acids. Germline loops: CDR1 MNHEY, CDR2 SVGAGI. Unmatched junction bases numbered 13, after V lost 4 bases and J lost 4 bases. Here the CDR3 DNA reads TGTGCCAGCAGTTCTGCGACTAGCCCGACCTCTTACGAGCAGTACTTC. As protein: CASSSATSPTSYEQYF.

This clone appeared a few times. This chain connects TRBV28 to TRBJ2-2; 16 bases fit TRBD2. There are 16 residues in the CDR3. Trimming cost V 4 bases and J 10 bases; bases outside gene matches: 6. CDR1 MDHEN and CDR2 SYDVKM come from the germline V gene. The CDR3 sequence is CASSSGLAGGRMELFF. The CDR3, as DNA: TGTGCCAGCAGTTCGGGACTAGCGGGGGGGCGAATGGAGCTGTTTTTT. Looking up the rest from reference TRBV28 and TRBJ2-2 gives the full variable domain: DVKVTQSSRYLVKRTGEKVFLECVQDMDHENMFWYRQDPGLGLRLIYFSYDVKMKEKGDIPEGYSVSREKKERFSLILESASTNQTSMYLCASSSGLAGGRMELFFGEGSRLTVL.

This clone has a handful of counts. The rearrangement links TRBV7-3 to TRBJ2-1; D is uncertain. The germline V gene has CDR1 SGHTA and CDR2 FQGTGA. With 2 bases removed from V and 4 bases from J, the gap between germline ends came to 15 bases. This CDR3 is 16 amino acids long. The CDR3 region is CASSLSRLRPYNEQFF. CDR3 DNA sequence: TGTGCCAGCAGCTTATCGCGGCTGCGCCCATACAATGAGCAGTTCTTC.

The chain links TRBV4-1 to TRBJ1-4; D gene uncertain. This CDR3 has 14 residues. The germline gives CDR1 MGHRA, CDR2 YSYEKL. V was shortened by 0 bases and J by 5 bases, with 7 bases between the two germline ends. The DNA of the CDR3 is TGCGCCAGCAGCCAAGATACCAACAATGAAAAACTGTTTTTT. Protein sequence: CASSQDTNNEKLFF.

This clone was observed a few times. The rearrangement joins TRBV27 to TRBJ2-7; 10 positions agree with TRBD1. V lost 4 bases and J lost 6; bases outside the gene matches: 18. The CDR3 spans 18 residues. The germline V gene encodes CDR1 MNHEY and CDR2 SMNVEV (reference sequence). CDR3 sequence: CASSSTGGLGGKSVEQYF. CDR3 DNA sequence: TGTGCCAGCAGTTCGACAGGGGGCCTCGGCGGGAAATCAGTCGAGCAGTACTTC.

This sequence joins TRBV28 and TRBJ2-7; D may match TRBD1 or TRBD2 (5 bases each). V lost 5 bases to trimming and J lost 0 bases, with 11 bases between them. Germline V CDR1 and CDR2: MDHEN, SYDVKM. The CDR3 covers 14 residues. CDR3 sequence (DNA): TGTGCCAGCAGTGGGGACCTAAACTCCTACGAGCAGTACTTC. Its protein is CASSGDLNSYEQYF.

This chain connects TRBV10-3 to TRBJ2-5; TRBD1 matches at 10 bases. CDR3 length: 15 amino acids. The V gene end was trimmed by 6 bases and the J gene end by 5 bases; junction bases not matched to a gene: 9. From germline, CDR1 is ENHRY and CDR2 SYGVKD. The CDR3 loop reads CAISRGTGVTETQYF. CDR3 DNA sequence: TGTGCCATCAGCCGGGGGACAGGGGTTACGGAGACCCAGTACTTC.

The V gene is TRBV4-2, the J gene TRBJ2-7; 7 bases are shared with TRBD2. After removal of 0 bases from V and 5 bases from J, the junction contained 7 bases not matched to a gene. CDR3 size: 15 residues. The germline gives CDR1 LGHNA, CDR2 YNFKEQ. The CDR3 spells CASSQDSGGRDEQYF. In nucleotides, the CDR3 is TGTGCCAGCAGCCAAGATTCCGGGGGGAGGGACGAGCAGTACTTC.

The rearrangement uses TRBV28 and TRBJ1-5; 7 bases align to TRBD1. CDR1 is MDHEN and CDR2 is SYDVKM in the germline V gene. With V trimmed by 7 bases and J by 6 bases, 6 bases remained unmatched. The CDR3 contains 13 residues. CDR3 amino acids: CASTRQGGQPQHF. The CDR3 DNA reads TGTGCCAGCACCAGACAGGGAGGTCAGCCCCAGCATTTT.

The chain recombines TRBV6-5 with TRBJ1-1; 7 bases line up with TRBD1. Germline CDR1 and CDR2: MNHEY and SVGAGI. Unmatched junction bases numbered 7, after V lost 0 bases and J lost 6 bases. The CDR3 contains 15 residues. DNA for the CDR3: TGTGCCAGCAGTTACTCCCGGGTAACAGGGGCTGAAGCTTTCTTT. Protein: CASSYSRVTGAEAFF.